Below are 4 T cell receptor beta chains sequenced from a single sample in a study of blood T cell repertoires in COVID-19. The protocol was immunoSEQ multiplex PCR, while the TCRdb copy is restricted to in-frame clones and leaves out a portion. The sample carries some 13,000 clones, roughly 78% recorded once. Sequenced: peripheral blood. All receptors come from a human donor in a cohort sampled during active COVID-19.

The chain carries TRBV4-1 and TRBJ1-3, with 7 bases lining up with TRBD1. This CDR3 region has 16 residues. Germline-derived CDR1 and CDR2 are MGHRA and YSYEKL. Trimming removed 0 bases from V and 1 base from J; junction bases left unmatched: 3. The CDR3 spells CASSQEQGRSGNTIYF. Here the CDR3 DNA reads TGCGCCAGCAGCCAAGAACAGGGGAGGTCTGGAAACACCATATATTTT.

The chain combines TRBV18 with TRBJ1-1; weak D call: TRBD1 (5 bases). The V end lost 4 bases, the J end lost 4 bases, and 16 bases lay between the germline ends. This CDR3 is 15 amino acids long. Germline V gives CDR1 KGHSH, CDR2 LQKENI. The CDR3, as DNA: TGTGCCAGCTCACGGGTTGCTCAGGGAGGCACTGAAGCTTTCTTT. Protein sequence: CASSRVAQGGTEAFF.

Details on this clone: This may be a read error: a much more frequent sequence differs by one nucleotide. This chain joins TRBV12-3 or TRBV12-4 and TRBJ1-1, with D possibly being TRBD1 (6 bases). V lost 5 bases and J lost 1, with 8 bases in between. This CDR3 spans 13 amino acids. The CDR3 DNA reads as TGTGCCAGCAGTCTACAGGGGAACACTGAAGCTTTCTTT. Protein: CASSLQGNTEAFF.

This clone occurred once. The chain joins TRBV7-6 to TRBJ1-1, with 7 bases that match TRBD1. The CDR3 is 14 residues long. V dropped 5 bases and J dropped 0; count of bases not matched to a gene: 3. Looked up from germline, CDR1 is SGHVS and CDR2 is FNYEAQ. The CDR3 region has the DNA TGTGCCAGCAGCCAGGGACAGATGAACACTGAAGCTTTCTTT. It encodes CASSQGQMNTEAFF.